Described below is a single T cell receptor (beta chain) sequence and its context. Losses at the gene ends were 2 bases for V and 4 bases for J; bases not matched to a gene: 10. CDR3 length equals 16 residues. In germline, CDR1 is DFQATT, CDR2 SNEGSKA (reference sequence). TCRdb reanalysed the RT-PCR reads using MiXCR and keeps one entry per CDR3 protein. The data contain around 700,000 distinct CDR3 sequences, 11% to 15% of them singletons. The sample taken for sequencing was memory CD4+ T cells from blood. This rearrangement joins TRBV20-1 to TRBJ2-5, with TRBD2 identical over 10 bases. This TCR was sampled from a female donor in good health, serving as a healthy control. The CDR3 loop is CSARWASGGAPETQYF. The CDR3 bases are TGCAGTGCTAGATGGGCGAGCGGGGGGGCCCCAGAGACCCAGTACTTC.